The 2 T cell receptor beta chains below were found in one sample sequenced in a study of OX40 agonist ivuxolimab in advanced cancers. Profiling relied on immunoSEQ multiplex PCR, and the TCRdb table lists in-frame clones only, not all of them. Among about 32,000 clones listed, about four fifths were seen once. Specimen: CD4+ or CD8+ T cells sorted from blood, collected in a trial of the OX40 agonist ivuxolimab. The source is an adult with an advanced solid tumor such as melanoma, head and neck, liver or kidney cancer.

The chain combines TRBV29-1 with TRBJ2-5; 10 bases match TRBD1. Germline V gene sequence: CDR1 SQVTM, CDR2 ANQGSEA. This CDR3 has 14 residues. Trimming cost V 6 bases and J 2 bases; bases outside gene matches: 6. The CDR3 DNA is TGCAGCGTCGCCAGACAGGGGGCTCAAGAGACCCAGTACTTC. This encodes CSVARQGAQETQYF.

This clone was found a few times. The rearrangement uses TRBV27 and TRBJ2-3; 10 bases agree with TRBD2. Germline CDR1 MNHEY, CDR2 SMNVEV (reference sequence). Trimming at V came to 6 bases and at J to 2 bases, leaving 5 bases not matched to a gene. This CDR3 is built from 15 residues. The DNA of the CDR3 is TGTGCCAGCAGGCTAGCGGGGGTGAACACAGATACGCAGTATTTT. This encodes CASRLAGVNTDTQYF.